This is a list of T cell receptor beta chains from one sample in a study of cytomegalovirus exposure and HLA in healthy donors. The table came from immunoSEQ multiplex PCR; TCRdb's copy has only in-frame clones and leaves some out. This table lists roughly 200,000 clones. Specimen: PBMCs. Receptor source: a girl aged 2-9 years in good health and CMV-seropositive. CDR3s include the opening cysteine and the closing phenylalanine or tryptophan. D genes are given only for firm matches.

j_gene: TRBJ2-1
v_gene: TRBV19
len: 13
d_gene: .
CDR3aa: CASSIGWGGEQFF
CDR3nt: TGTGCCAGTAGTATCGGGTGGGGCGGCGAGCAGTTCTTC

j_gene: TRBJ2-7
v_gene: TRBV7-9
len: 14
d_gene: TRBD2
CDR3aa: CASSLAGGTYEQYF
CDR3nt: TGTGCCAGCAGCTTAGCGGGAGGGACCTACGAGCAGTACTTC

j_gene: TRBJ2-7
v_gene: TRBV2
len: 14
d_gene: .
CDR3aa: CASRGAVISYEQYF
CDR3nt: TGTGCCAGCAGGGGAGCGGTCATATCCTACGAGCAGTACTTC

j_gene: TRBJ1-1
v_gene: TRBV28
len: 14
d_gene: .
CDR3aa: CASSLYRARSEAFF
CDR3nt: TGTGCCAGCAGTTTGTACCGCGCTAGGTCTGAAGCTTTCTTT

j_gene: TRBJ2-5
v_gene: TRBV5-1
len: 13
d_gene: .
CDR3aa: CASSLGRGETQYF
CDR3nt: TGCGCCAGCAGCTTGGGCCGGGGAGAGACCCAGTACTTC

j_gene: TRBJ1-2
v_gene: TRBV28
len: 15
d_gene: TRBD1
CDR3aa: CASRGTGDGSYGYTF
CDR3nt: TGTGCCAGCAGGGGGACAGGGGACGGGAGCTATGGCTACACCTTC

j_gene: TRBJ2-1
v_gene: TRBV29-1
len: 15
d_gene: TRBD2
CDR3aa: CSVRKPGLAGTEQFF
CDR3nt: TGCAGCGTGAGAAAACCGGGACTAGCGGGTACTGAGCAGTTCTTC

j_gene: TRBJ2-5
v_gene: TRBV5-1
len: 14
d_gene: .
CDR3aa: CASSSRVLGETQYF
CDR3nt: TGCGCCAGCAGCTCGCGGGTCCTTGGGGAGACCCAGTACTTC

j_gene: TRBJ2-1
v_gene: TRBV19
len: 15
d_gene: .
CDR3aa: CASSMEAITYNEQFF
CDR3nt: TGTGCCAGTAGTATGGAAGCGATCACCTACAATGAGCAGTTCTTC

j_gene: TRBJ2-1
v_gene: TRBV5-1
len: 18
d_gene: TRBD2
CDR3aa: CASSLFIRTSGGDNEQFF
CDR3nt: TGCGCCAGCAGCTTGTTTATCCGCACTAGCGGGGGGGACAATGAGCAGTTCTTC

j_gene: TRBJ1-1
v_gene: TRBV28
len: 17
d_gene: .
CDR3aa: CASSSSRQGPMNTEAFF
CDR3nt: TGTGCCAGCAGTTCCAGCCGGCAGGGCCCTATGAACACTGAAGCTTTCTTT

j_gene: TRBJ2-7
v_gene: TRBV14
len: 16
d_gene: .
CDR3aa: CASSQERSNRSYEQYF
CDR3nt: TGTGCCAGCAGCCAAGAGAGGTCTAATAGGTCCTACGAGCAGTACTTC

j_gene: TRBJ2-2
v_gene: TRBV28
len: 15
d_gene: .
CDR3aa: CASRSRQVSTGELFF
CDR3nt: TGTGCCAGCAGATCACGACAGGTTTCCACCGGGGAGCTGTTTTTT

j_gene: TRBJ2-2
v_gene: TRBV19
len: 15
d_gene: TRBD1
CDR3aa: CASRGTVANTGELFF
CDR3nt: TGTGCCAGTAGAGGGACAGTCGCGAACACCGGGGAGCTGTTTTTT

j_gene: TRBJ2-1
v_gene: TRBV30
len: 17
d_gene: .
CDR3aa: CAWQITQLVGFYNEQFF
CDR3nt: TGTGCCTGGCAGATTACCCAACTAGTTGGATTCTACAATGAGCAGTTCTTC

j_gene: TRBJ2-5
v_gene: TRBV7-6
len: 14
d_gene: TRBD1
CDR3aa: CASSLGTGGETQYF
CDR3nt: TGTGCCAGCAGCTTAGGGACAGGAGGAGAGACCCAGTACTTC

j_gene: TRBJ2-1
v_gene: TRBV5-1
len: 13
d_gene: TRBD2
CDR3aa: CASSSLAENEQFF
CDR3nt: TGCGCCAGCAGCTCCCTAGCGGAAAATGAGCAGTTCTTC

j_gene: TRBJ2-1
v_gene: TRBV4-2
len: 16
d_gene: TRBD1
CDR3aa: CASSQGRDRGYNEQFF
CDR3nt: TGTGCCAGCAGCCAAGGCCGGGACAGGGGGTACAATGAGCAGTTCTTC

j_gene: TRBJ2-7
v_gene: TRBV23-1
len: 17
d_gene: TRBD2
CDR3aa: CASSQSKALAGEYEQYF
CDR3nt: TGCGCCAGCAGTCAATCGAAAGCACTAGCGGGAGAATACGAGCAGTACTTC

j_gene: TRBJ2-7
v_gene: TRBV18
len: 14
d_gene: TRBD2
CDR3aa: CASSRGAGRDEQYF
CDR3nt: TGTGCCAGCTCAAGGGGAGCGGGAAGAGACGAGCAGTACTTC

j_gene: TRBJ2-7
v_gene: TRBV6-6
len: 16
d_gene: .
CDR3aa: CASSYSGQRSSYEQYF
CDR3nt: TGTGCCAGCAGTTACTCGGGTCAGCGAAGCTCCTACGAGCAGTACTTC

j_gene: TRBJ2-7
v_gene: TRBV5-4
len: 13
d_gene: TRBD1
CDR3aa: CASNGQGSYEQYF
CDR3nt: TGTGCCAGCAACGGACAGGGCTCCTACGAGCAGTACTTC

j_gene: TRBJ1-5
v_gene: TRBV9
len: 15
d_gene: TRBD1
CDR3aa: CASSAGGQENQPQHF
CDR3nt: TGTGCCAGCAGCGCAGGGGGACAGGAAAATCAGCCCCAGCATTTT

j_gene: TRBJ1-1
v_gene: TRBV28
len: 14
d_gene: .
CDR3aa: CASSLGREDTEAFF
CDR3nt: TGTGCCAGCTCACTCGGGAGGGAGGACACTGAAGCTTTCTTT

j_gene: TRBJ2-7
v_gene: TRBV27
len: 13
d_gene: TRBD1
CDR3aa: CASSLGQSYEQYF
CDR3nt: TGTGCCAGCAGTTTGGGACAGTCCTACGAGCAGTACTTC

j_gene: TRBJ1-4
v_gene: TRBV28
len: 15
d_gene: .
CDR3aa: CASSGSPATNEKLFF
CDR3nt: TGTGCCAGCAGTGGGAGCCCCGCAACTAATGAAAAACTGTTTTTT

j_gene: TRBJ2-1
v_gene: TRBV11-2
len: 14
d_gene: TRBD2
CDR3aa: CASSWTSGSNEQFF
CDR3nt: TGTGCCAGCAGCTGGACTAGCGGGAGCAATGAGCAGTTCTTC

j_gene: TRBJ2-2
v_gene: TRBV5-5
len: 16
d_gene: TRBD2
CDR3aa: CASSKTSGSFAGELFF
CDR3nt: TGTGCCAGCAGCAAGACTAGCGGGAGCTTTGCGGGGGAGCTGTTTTTT

j_gene: TRBJ2-7
v_gene: TRBV28
len: 14
d_gene: TRBD1
CDR3aa: CASSPRDSPYEQYF
CDR3nt: TGTGCCAGCAGTCCCCGGGACAGCCCCTACGAGCAGTACTTC

j_gene: TRBJ2-7
v_gene: TRBV27
len: 16
d_gene: TRBD1
CDR3aa: CASSLSVQGLTYEQYF
CDR3nt: TGTGCCAGCAGTTTAAGTGTACAGGGGCTCACCTACGAGCAGTACTTC

j_gene: TRBJ1-1
v_gene: TRBV4-1
len: 13
d_gene: .
CDR3aa: CASSQDRGTEAFF
CDR3nt: TGCGCCAGCAGCCAAGACAGGGGCACTGAAGCTTTCTTT

j_gene: TRBJ2-7
v_gene: TRBV7-9
len: 15
d_gene: .
CDR3aa: CASSRSPAGTHEQYF
CDR3nt: TGTGCCAGCAGCCGAAGTCCGGCGGGTACCCACGAGCAGTACTTC

j_gene: TRBJ2-7
v_gene: TRBV10-3
len: 14
d_gene: TRBD2
CDR3aa: CAISGLAGQYEQYF
CDR3nt: TGTGCCATCAGTGGTCTAGCGGGACAATACGAGCAGTACTTC

j_gene: TRBJ2-7
v_gene: TRBV11-2
len: 14
d_gene: .
CDR3aa: CASSPGPSTYEQYF
CDR3nt: TGTGCCAGCAGCCCAGGCCCATCGACCTACGAGCAGTACTTC

j_gene: TRBJ1-6
v_gene: TRBV15
len: 15
d_gene: TRBD1
CDR3aa: CATSRLTGGDSPLHF
CDR3nt: TGTGCCACCAGCAGACTAACAGGGGGCGATTCACCCCTCCACTTT